This T cell receptor beta chain was sequenced during a study of T cell repertoires in cytomegalovirus infection. About the research overall: Public TCR beta signatures marked donors with CMV infection and the matching HLA. Study results and limitations: CMV carriers having the relevant HLA were flagged by cumulative public TCR beta family frequency. HLA-C-restricted CMV-specific TCR beta clonotypes were dominant in the ex vivo response.

About this clonotype itself: Its antigen is still unknown.

TCRdb re-called the reads with MiXCR, one entry per CDR3 protein. In the table there are some 400,000 distinct CDR3 sequences, roughly 30% of which are singletons. The CDR3 loop spans 14 amino acids. Between the trimmed V and J ends, which lost 0 bases and 14 bases, there was a span of 15 bases. Germline CDR1 and CDR2: SGHRS and YFSETQ. J is TRBJ1-6 and V is TRBV5-1; no clear D. This TCR derives from a human donor in good health (CMV status not recorded). Some clones in this sample may be carry-over from other donors' samples. Material for sequencing was PBMCs. In DNA, the CDR3 is TGCGCCAGCAGCTTGGAGGACGGGCGAGGATCCCTCCACTTT. Amino acid sequence: CASSLEDGRGSLHF.